This T cell receptor beta chain was captured by sequencing in a study of CD8+ T cells in alopecia areata (dated by TCRdb to 2016 to 2019). Regarding the research as a whole: The treated patients took part in an open-label pilot trial in which moderate-to-severe alopecia areata was treated with oral tofacitinib at 5 to 10 mg twice daily. Tofacitinib was administered for 6 to 18 months, and 6 months of follow-up off drug were then conducted to assess delayed response and recurrence. Disease severity in treated patients was measured with the SALT score, which quantifies the percentage of affected scalp surface area. In both human patients and the C3H/HeJ mouse model, the study applied high-throughput TCRbeta sequencing to look at T cell clonal expansion in alopecia areata. On the human side, TCRbeta sequencing was run on scalp tissue and on sorted CD4+ and CD8+ peripheral blood T cells from healthy controls and from alopecia areata patients with either patchy or totalis/universalis disease. Biopsies were taken from tofacitinib-treated patients at baseline and at 4 and 24 weeks of treatment, and a later scalp biopsy was taken in several of the tofacitinib-treated patients. Scalp clonality was compared among normal scalp (n=4), patchy alopecia areata scalp (n=8), and alopecia totalis/universalis scalp (n=8). The RNA source kit depended on sample type: the PAXgene miRNA kit for fixed scalp, the miRNeasy kit for PBMCs, and the RNeasy kit for mouse skin. TCRbeta CDR3 regions were amplified by immunoSEQ multiplex PCR with 35 Vbeta forward and 13 Jbeta reverse primers. Study-level results and caveats: The treated cohort was small, with a single nonresponder, so links between baseline CD8+ expansion and response need larger studies. Many expanded lesional clones were found to persist in scalp and blood during tofacitinib treatment, and relapse after treatment cessation may be partly explained by this persistence. Shared TCR sequences between patients were less evident than in mice, which may be partly attributable to HLA diversity in the patient population. Unlike mouse skin, which is dominated by gammadelta T cells, normal human skin has resident alphabeta T cells that are also sequenced, and this complicates analysis of the scalp TCR repertoire. Lesional scalp, especially in alopecia totalis/universalis, showed higher clonality and more expanded CD8+ clones than normal scalp, suggesting antigenic drive. Scalp clonality and the number of expanded CD8+ clones among the top 100 scalp clones were significantly decreased by tofacitinib.

Regarding this clone: Its antigen specificity is not known. Qualities for individual bases were not recorded, and no much larger clone is one base off.

CDR1 is given as SQVTM and CDR2 as ANQGSEA, both from the germline V gene. The CDR3 numbers 14 residues from cysteine through phenylalanine. The DNA shown is the 42-base CDR3, in frame from base 1. Unmatched junction bases come to 3, with V trimmed by 0 bases and J by 2 bases. Libraries were prepared through the immunoSEQ multiplex PCR assay. For TCR sequencing, RNA was extracted from every sample and reverse transcribed into cDNA to serve as template. First-strand cDNA was synthesized with SuperScript III using a 2:1 mix of oligo-dT and random hexamers. A synthetic immune receptor repertoire was used to gauge amplification bias, and whatever bias remained was removed computationally. The source study handled its data this way. Raw reads were preprocessed to remove errors, and CDR3 was defined by IMGT conventions from the conserved cysteine to phenylalanine. Clonality was computed by normalizing Shannon entropy by log2 of the number of productive unique TCRs and subtracting the result from 1. Scalp TCRbeta sequences were cross-referenced with sorted blood CD4 and CD8 repertoires so that the CD4 or CD8 identity of scalp clones could be inferred. Imported from immuneACCESS, the table was reduced by TCRdb to in-frame sequences with V and J called. These copies leave out some clones; in studies compared against another copy, an unresolved V gene accounts for under half, and the cause of the remainder is not known. V and J calls and clone size are copied from that table; D and trimming were computed from the DNA. Within this sample are about 190,000 clones, with 45% to 65% of them counted one time only. Of the sample, around 0.69% is held by the ten largest clones.

Taken with the paper, the label for time point translates to: 4 weeks on oral tofacitinib. The treatment or condition label on this specimen signifies: oral pan-JAK inhibitor, 5-10 mg twice daily. Peripheral blood and lesional scalp punch biopsies were obtained from patients with alopecia areata. PBMCs were isolated by density centrifugation and stained for CD3, CD4 and CD8, after which CD4+ and CD8+ T cells were sorted on a FACSAria. The chain was built from TRBV29-1 and TRBJ1-2, and 7 junctional nucleotides match TRBD1. The clonotype originates from a human donor with alopecia areata. The source was CD4+ T cells sorted from blood, collected at week 4, from a patient treated with tofacitinib. The CDR3 region: CSVEDRDSNYGYTF. The DNA reads as follows: TGCAGCGTTGAAGATCGGGACAGCAACTATGGCTACACCTTC.